This paragraph reports one T cell receptor beta chain. Antigen unknown. The authors reverse transcribed all of the isolated RNA, so sequencing captured expressed TCRB transcripts. Using immunoSEQ multiplex PCR, the repertoire was profiled, and TCRdb retains in-frame clones only, with some absent. This sample has 200,000 to 250,000 clones; 16% occur once, and the top ten carry approximately 0.086%. The data stem from a study of beta chain features in type 1 diabetes. Study findings and constraints: Type 1 diabetes patients showed a moderate but significant shortening of TCRB CDR3s in all four CD4+ subsets.

Purity exceeded 95% in all sorted populations. The germline CDR1 and CDR2 sequences are SGHTA and FQGNSA. The CDR3 is 14 amino acids. J gave up 3 bases and V 3 bases, and 4 bases lay outside the gene matches. Sequenced material: naive CD4+ T cells from blood. The rearrangement uses TRBV7-2 and TRBJ2-5; 7 positions match TRBD2. This sequence was found in a young man with type 1 diabetes. This chain's CDR3 is CASSFVAGEETQYF. Written as DNA, the CDR3 is TGTGCCAGCAGCTTTGTCGCGGGAGAAGAGACCCAGTACTTC.